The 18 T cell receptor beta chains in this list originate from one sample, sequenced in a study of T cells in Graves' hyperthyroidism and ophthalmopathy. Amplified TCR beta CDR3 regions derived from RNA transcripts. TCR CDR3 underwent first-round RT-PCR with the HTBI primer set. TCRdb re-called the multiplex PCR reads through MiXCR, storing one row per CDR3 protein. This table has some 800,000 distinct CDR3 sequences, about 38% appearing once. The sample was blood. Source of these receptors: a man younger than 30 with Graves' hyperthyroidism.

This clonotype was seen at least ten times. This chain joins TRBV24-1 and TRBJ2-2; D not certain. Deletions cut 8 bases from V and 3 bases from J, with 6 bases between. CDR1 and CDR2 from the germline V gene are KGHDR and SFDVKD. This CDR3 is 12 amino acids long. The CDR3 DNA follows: TGTGCCACCATCAGTTACACCGGGGAGCTGTTTTTT. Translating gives CATISYTGELFF.

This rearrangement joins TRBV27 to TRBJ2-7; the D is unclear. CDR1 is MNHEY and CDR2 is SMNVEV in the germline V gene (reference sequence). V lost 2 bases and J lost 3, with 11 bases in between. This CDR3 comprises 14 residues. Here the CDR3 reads CASSLADPYYEQYF. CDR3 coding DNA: TGTGCCAGCAGTTTAGCTGACCCGTACTACGAGCAGTACTTC.

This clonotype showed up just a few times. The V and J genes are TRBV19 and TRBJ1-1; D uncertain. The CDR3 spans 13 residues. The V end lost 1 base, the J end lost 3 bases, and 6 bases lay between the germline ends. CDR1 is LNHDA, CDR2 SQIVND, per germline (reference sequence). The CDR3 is CASSIVEDTEAFF. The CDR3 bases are TGTGCCAGTAGTATAGTGGAGGACACTGAAGCTTTCTTT.

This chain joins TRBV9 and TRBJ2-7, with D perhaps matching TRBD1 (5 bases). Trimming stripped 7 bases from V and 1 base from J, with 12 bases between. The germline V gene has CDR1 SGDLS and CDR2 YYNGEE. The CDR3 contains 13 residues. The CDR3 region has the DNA TGTGCCAGCGGGCCTGGGGCGTCCTACGAGCAGTACTTC. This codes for CASGPGASYEQYF.

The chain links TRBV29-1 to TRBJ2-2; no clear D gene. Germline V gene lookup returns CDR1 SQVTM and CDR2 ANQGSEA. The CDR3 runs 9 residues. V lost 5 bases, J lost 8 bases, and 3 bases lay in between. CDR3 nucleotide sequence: TGCAGCGTTCAGGGGGAGCTGTTTTTT. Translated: CSVQGELFF.

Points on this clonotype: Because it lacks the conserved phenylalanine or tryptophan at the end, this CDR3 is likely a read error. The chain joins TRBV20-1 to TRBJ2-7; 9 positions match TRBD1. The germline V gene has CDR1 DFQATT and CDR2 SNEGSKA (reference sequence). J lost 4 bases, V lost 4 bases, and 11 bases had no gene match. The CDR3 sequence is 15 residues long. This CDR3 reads CSAIFTGGAGYEQYL. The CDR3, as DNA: TGCAGTGCTATTTTTACAGGGGGCGCAGGATACGAGCAGTACCTC.

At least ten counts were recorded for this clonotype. CDR3 nucleotide sequence: TGCAGTGCCCCACCCCCCACTGAAGCTTTCTTT. Translation gives CSAPPPTEAFF. This chain joins TRBV20-1 and TRBJ1-1; D uncertain. CDR3 length: 11 residues. Per the germline V gene, CDR1 is DFQATT and CDR2 is SNEGSKA (reference sequence). Trimming took 6 bases from V and 4 from J, leaving 9 bases between them.

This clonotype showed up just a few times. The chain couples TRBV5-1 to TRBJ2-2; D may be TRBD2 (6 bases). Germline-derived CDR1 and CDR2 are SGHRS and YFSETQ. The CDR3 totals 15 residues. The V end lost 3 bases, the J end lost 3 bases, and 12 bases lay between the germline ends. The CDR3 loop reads CASSSLGGDTGELFF. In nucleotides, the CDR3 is TGCGCCAGCAGCTCCTTGGGGGGAGACACCGGGGAGCTGTTTTTT. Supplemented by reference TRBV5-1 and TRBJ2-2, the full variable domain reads KAGVTQTPRYLIKTRGQQVTLSCSPISGHRSVSWYQQTPGQGLQFLFEYFSETQRNKGNFPGRFSGRQFSNSRSEMNVSTLELGDSALYLCASSSLGGDTGELFFGEGSRLTVL.

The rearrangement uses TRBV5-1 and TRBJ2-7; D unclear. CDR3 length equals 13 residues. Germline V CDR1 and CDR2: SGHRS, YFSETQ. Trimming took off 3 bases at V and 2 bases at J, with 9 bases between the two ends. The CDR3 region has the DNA TGCGCCAGCAGCTATACAGACACCTACGAGCAGTACTTC. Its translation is CASSYTDTYEQYF.

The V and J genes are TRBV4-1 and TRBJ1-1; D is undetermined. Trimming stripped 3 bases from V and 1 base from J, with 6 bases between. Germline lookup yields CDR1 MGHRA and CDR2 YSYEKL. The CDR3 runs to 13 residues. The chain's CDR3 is CASSQLGNTEAFF. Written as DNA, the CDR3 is TGCGCCAGCAGCCAGCTAGGGAACACTGAAGCTTTCTTT.

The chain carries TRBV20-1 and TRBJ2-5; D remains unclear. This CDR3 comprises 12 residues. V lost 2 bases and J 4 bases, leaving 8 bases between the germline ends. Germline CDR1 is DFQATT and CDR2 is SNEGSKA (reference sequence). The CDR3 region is CSARPHPETQYF. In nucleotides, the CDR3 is TGCAGTGCTAGACCGCACCCAGAGACCCAGTACTTC.

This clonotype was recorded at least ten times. CDR3 coding DNA: TGTGCCAGCAGTCCTAGTGGGTACCAAGAGACCCAGTACTTC. Translated: CASSPSGYQETQYF. This chain connects TRBV6-5 to TRBJ2-5; no firm D call. In germline, CDR1 is MNHEY, CDR2 SVGAGI. The CDR3 runs to 14 residues. V was cut by 5 bases and J by 0 bases, with 10 bases left in between.

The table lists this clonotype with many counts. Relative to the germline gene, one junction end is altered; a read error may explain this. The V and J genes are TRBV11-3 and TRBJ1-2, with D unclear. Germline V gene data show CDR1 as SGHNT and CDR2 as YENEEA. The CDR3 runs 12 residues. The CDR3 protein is CASSPRGDGYTF. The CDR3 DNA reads TGCGCCAGCAGCCCCCGAGGAGATGGCTACACCTTC.

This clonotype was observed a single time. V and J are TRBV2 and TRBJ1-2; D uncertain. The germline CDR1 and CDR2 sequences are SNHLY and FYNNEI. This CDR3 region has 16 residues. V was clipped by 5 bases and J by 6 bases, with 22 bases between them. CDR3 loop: CASSYSGIGSRDGYTF. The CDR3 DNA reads TGTGCCAGCAGTTACTCGGGTATTGGTAGTCGGGATGGCTACACCTTC.

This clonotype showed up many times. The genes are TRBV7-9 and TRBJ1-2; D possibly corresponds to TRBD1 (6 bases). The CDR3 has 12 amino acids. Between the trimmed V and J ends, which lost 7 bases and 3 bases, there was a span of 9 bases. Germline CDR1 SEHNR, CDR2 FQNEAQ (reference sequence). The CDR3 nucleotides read TGTGCCAGCACCTACAGGGACTATGGCTACACCTTC. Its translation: CASTYRDYGYTF.

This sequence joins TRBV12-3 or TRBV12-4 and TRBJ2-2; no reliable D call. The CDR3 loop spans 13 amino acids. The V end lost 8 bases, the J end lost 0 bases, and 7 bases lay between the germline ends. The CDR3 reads CASEQTNTGELFF. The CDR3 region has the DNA TGTGCCAGCGAGCAGACGAACACCGGGGAGCTGTTTTTT.

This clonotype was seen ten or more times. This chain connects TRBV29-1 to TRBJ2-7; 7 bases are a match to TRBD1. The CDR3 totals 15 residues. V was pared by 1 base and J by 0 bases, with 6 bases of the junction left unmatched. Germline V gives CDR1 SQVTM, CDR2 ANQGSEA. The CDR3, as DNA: TGCAGCGTTGAAGTTGAAGGGGGCCGCTCCTACGAGCAGTACTTC. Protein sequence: CSVEVEGGRSYEQYF.

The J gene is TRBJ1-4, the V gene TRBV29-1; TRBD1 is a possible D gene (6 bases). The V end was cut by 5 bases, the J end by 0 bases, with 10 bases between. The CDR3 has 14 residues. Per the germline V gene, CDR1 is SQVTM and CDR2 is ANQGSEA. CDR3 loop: CSVRRQATNEKLFF. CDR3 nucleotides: TGCAGCGTTCGCAGACAGGCAACTAATGAAAAACTGTTTTTT. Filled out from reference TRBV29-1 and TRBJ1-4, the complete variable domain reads SAVISQKPSRDICQRGTSLTIQCQVDSQVTMMFWYRQQPGQSLTLIATANQGSEATYESGFVIDKFPISRPNLTFSTLTVSNMSPEDSSIYLCSVRRQATNEKLFFGSGTQLSVL.